This entry is about one TCR beta chain. Germline V gives CDR1 MGHRA, CDR2 YSYEKL. V shed 8 bases and J 4 bases; nucleotides not matched to a gene: 9. This CDR3 is 15 amino acids long. Profiled with immunoSEQ multiplex PCR; TCRdb holds only in-frame clones, not every one. The table records about 15,000 clones, 30% of them present only once. The data are from a study of graft-versus-host responses after intestinal transplantation. Background on the study: Induction with anti-thymocyte globulin, then tacrolimus and steroids for approximately three years, was given to all recipients.

Responders that carried the CFSE label, about 200,000 of them, were plated with about 200,000 irradiated, violet-dye-labeled stimulator cells. The source was alloreactive CD8+ T cells from a mixed lymphocyte reaction culture, collected before intestinal transplant. Subset noted: CFSE-low proliferating T cells sorted from roughly six-day pre-transplant mixed lymphocyte reaction (GvH or HvG direction). The clonotype was recovered from a human patient who received an intestinal transplant. The J gene is TRBJ2-3, the V gene TRBV4-1; 10 bases agree with TRBD2. The chain's CDR3 is CASCPERGGSDTQYF. In DNA form, the CDR3 reads TGCGCCAGCTGTCCAGAGCGGGGGGGCTCAGATACGCAGTATTTT.